A single sample gave rise to the 30 T cell receptor beta chains below, sequenced in a study of shared clonotypes between healthy human individuals. The assay was immunoSEQ multiplex PCR, and TCRdb's table has in-frame clones only and misses some. The sample yields over 2 million clones, around 92% seen once. Input material: naive CD4+ T cells from PBMCs. The subset: CD45RA+ positively selected. Every receptor here comes from a man in his late teens or twenties in good health. Some clones in this sample may be carry-over from other donors' samples.

J is TRBJ2-7 and V is TRBV6-1; 8 nucleotides agree with TRBD1. Germline CDR1 and CDR2: MNHNS and SASEGT. The CDR3 consists of 15 residues. J was trimmed by 5 bases and V by 7 bases; bases with no gene match: 13. This CDR3 reads CASKWVGQASDEQYF. The CDR3 bases are TGTGCCAGCAAATGGGTGGGACAGGCCTCGGACGAGCAGTACTTC.

J is TRBJ2-2 and V is TRBV27; 10 bases match TRBD2. Germline CDR1 reads MNHEY; CDR2 reads SMNVEV (reference sequence). With V trimmed by 6 bases and J by 7 bases, 8 bases remained unmatched. The CDR3 totals 15 residues. The CDR3 sequence: CASRQREGRNGELFF. The CDR3 DNA reads TGTGCCAGCAGACAGCGGGAGGGCCGTAACGGGGAGCTGTTTTTT.

The genes are TRBV7-2 and TRBJ1-2, with 7 nucleotides matching TRBD1. This CDR3 contains 15 residues. Trimming at V came to 5 bases and at J to 2 bases, leaving 8 bases not matched to a gene. Germline loops: CDR1 SGHTA, CDR2 FQGNSA. This CDR3 is CASSPNPGQNYGYTF. CDR3 in DNA: TGTGCCAGCAGCCCAAACCCGGGACAGAACTATGGCTACACCTTC. The whole variable domain, remainder taken from reference TRBV7-2 and TRBJ1-2, is GAGVSQSPSNKVTEKGKDVELRCDPISGHTALYWYRQSLGQGLEFLIYFQGNSAPDKSGLPSDRFSAERTGGSVSTLTIQRTQQEDSAVYLCASSPNPGQNYGYTFGSGTRLTVV.

The chain employs TRBV7-6 and TRBJ2-3, with D maybe TRBD1 (6 bases). This CDR3 contains 17 residues. Germline V gene sequence: CDR1 SGHVS, CDR2 FNYEAQ. V gave up 1 base and J gave up 2 bases, with 16 bases separating them. The CDR3 DNA sequence: TGTGCCAGCAGCTTAGGACAGGTCTCGGGACACACAGATACGCAGTATTTT. This translates into CASSLGQVSGHTDTQYF.

On this clone itself: This CDR3 is also generated by other DNA sequences in the sample. The chain carries TRBV28 and TRBJ2-1; 7 nucleotides align to TRBD1. CDR1 MDHEN and CDR2 SYDVKM come from the germline V gene. The CDR3 loop spans 13 amino acids. V shed 5 bases, J shed 4 bases, and the junction held 2 bases outside the gene matches. CDR3 sequence (DNA): TGTGCCAGCAGTCCGACAGGGTACAATGAGCAGTTCTTC. Protein product: CASSPTGYNEQFF.

The chain recombines TRBV5-1 with TRBJ1-4; D is ambiguous. Between the trimmed V and J ends, which lost 2 bases and 3 bases, there was a span of 8 bases. Germline values: CDR1 SGHRS, CDR2 YFSETQ. This CDR3 is built from 14 residues. The chain's CDR3 is CASSFMDANEKLFF. CDR3 bases: TGCGCCAGCAGCTTTATGGATGCTAATGAAAAACTGTTTTTT.

V usage is TRBV7-8 and J usage is TRBJ2-4; D possibly uses TRBD1 or TRBD2 (5 bases each). There are 19 residues in the CDR3. Trimming pared 1 base from V and 3 bases from J, leaving 22 bases between. Germline values: CDR1 SGHVS, CDR2 FQNEAQ. CDR3 sequence: CASSLESGTGNPGKNIQYF. Here the CDR3 DNA reads TGTGCCAGCAGCTTAGAATCCGGGACGGGGAATCCGGGCAAAAACATTCAGTACTTC.

Regarding this clone: At the DNA level, this CDR3 is encoded by other sequences in the same sample as well. CDR3 nucleotides: TGTGCCAGCCGAGTAGGAGAGACCCAGTACTTC. Translated: CASRVGETQYF. This chain connects TRBV2 to TRBJ2-5; D uncertain. Trimming pared 8 bases from V and 4 bases from J, leaving 8 bases between. The CDR3 has 11 residues. CDR1 is SNHLY and CDR2 is FYNNEI in the germline V gene.

Remarks on this clone: In the same sample, other DNA sequences code for this CDR3. V gene TRBV10-3 combines with J gene TRBJ2-5, with TRBD2 matching over 9 bases. Germline V gene data show CDR1 as ENHRY and CDR2 as SYGVKD. This CDR3 is 14 amino acids long. V lost 3 bases, J lost 5 bases, and 4 bases stayed unmatched. CDR3: CAISEVLAGETQYF. CDR3 DNA: TGTGCCATCAGTGAAGTCCTAGCGGGGGAGACCCAGTACTTC.

This clone was observed once. The V call is TRBV2, the J call TRBJ1-4, with TRBD1 matching 8 bases. Germline V lookup: CDR1 SNHLY, CDR2 FYNNEI. The V gene end was trimmed by 10 bases and the J gene end by 8 bases; junction bases not matched to a gene: 9. This CDR3 contains 13 residues. The CDR3 DNA is TGTGCCACCTCCAGGGGGCAGAGCGAAAAACTGTTTTTT. Translation gives CATSRGQSEKLFF. Supplemented by reference TRBV2 and TRBJ1-4, the full variable domain reads EPEVTQTPSHQVTQMGQEVILRCVPISNHLYFYWYRQILGQKVEFLVSFYNNEISEKSEIFDDQFSVERPDGSNFTLKIRSTKLEDSAMYFCATSRGQSEKLFFGSGTQLSVL.

The chain couples TRBV19 to TRBJ1-2; 7 nucleotides agree with TRBD1. J was trimmed by 6 bases and V by 4 bases; bases with no gene match: 8. CDR1 and CDR2 (germline): LNHDA, SQIVND (reference sequence). The CDR3 loop spans 14 amino acids. The CDR3 here is CASSTTGKFDGYTF. The CDR3, as DNA: TGTGCCAGTAGTACGACAGGGAAATTCGATGGCTACACCTTC.

Details on this clone: At the DNA level, this CDR3 is encoded by other sequences in the same sample as well. V and J are TRBV29-1 and TRBJ1-1, with TRBD1 matching over 8 bases. Germline-derived CDR1 and CDR2 are SQVTM and ANQGSEA. V shed 7 bases and J 0 bases; nucleotides not matched to a gene: 4. CDR3 length: 13 amino acids. In DNA, the CDR3 is TGCAGCGCCGCGGGACAGGTGAACACTGAAGCTTTCTTT. This translates into CSAAGQVNTEAFF.

The gene calls are TRBV19 and TRBJ2-7; 9 bases align to TRBD1. The CDR3 loop spans 14 amino acids. CDR1 LNHDA and CDR2 SQIVND come from the germline V gene (reference sequence). J gave up 2 bases and V 10 bases, and 9 bases lay outside the gene matches. CDR3 residues: CATRDRVSPYEQYF. In DNA form, the CDR3 reads TGTGCCACCCGGGACAGGGTTTCCCCCTACGAGCAGTACTTC. The full variable domain, its missing parts supplied by reference TRBV19 and TRBJ2-7, is DGGITQSPKYLFRKEGQNVTLSCEQNLNHDAMYWYRQDPGQGLRLIYYSQIVNDFQKGDIAEGYSVSREKKESFPLTVTSAQKNPTAFYLCATRDRVSPYEQYFGPGTRLTVT.

This sequence joins TRBV7-3 and TRBJ1-3; D gene ambiguous. Per germline, CDR1 SGHTA and CDR2 FQGTGA. The CDR3 sequence is 13 residues long. V lost 4 bases, J lost 0 bases, and 4 bases lay in between. The CDR3 bases are TGTGCCAGCAGCTCCGACTCTGGAAACACCATATATTTT. This encodes CASSSDSGNTIYF.

The V gene is TRBV2, the J gene TRBJ2-2, with D unresolved. V lost 7 bases to trimming and J lost 4 bases, with 10 bases between them. Germline V CDR1 and CDR2: SNHLY, FYNNEI. This CDR3 comprises 13 residues. The CDR3 loop is CASMGLSTGELFF. In DNA, the CDR3 is TGTGCCAGCATGGGGTTGAGCACCGGGGAGCTGTTTTTT.

CDR3 nucleotide sequence: TGCGCCAGCAGCTTGGGTAACCTCGGAGAGACCCAGTACTTC. This sequence encodes CASSLGNLGETQYF. J is TRBJ2-5 and V is TRBV5-1; D unresolved. Trimming left V 0 bases short and J 4 bases short, with 10 bases between. The CDR3 has 14 amino acids. Germline V lookup: CDR1 SGHRS, CDR2 YFSETQ.

The V gene is TRBV14, the J gene TRBJ1-5; D uncertain. From germline, CDR1 is SGHDN and CDR2 FVKESK. Trimming removed 5 bases at V and 4 bases at J, with 9 bases between. The CDR3 has 13 residues. The CDR3 coding sequence is TGTGCCAGCAGCTCTTCGGGAAATCAGCCCCAGCATTTT. Encoded protein: CASSSSGNQPQHF.

The rearrangement joins TRBV5-1 to TRBJ2-3, with D unclear. V dropped 2 bases and J dropped 2 bases, with 6 bases sitting between them. Germline CDR1 SGHRS, CDR2 YFSETQ. The CDR3 consists of 13 residues. CDR3 nucleotide sequence: TGCGCCAGCAGCTTCGGCAACACAGATACGCAGTATTTT. It is translated as CASSFGNTDTQYF.

The chain is built from TRBV7-3 and TRBJ2-3; 8 bases line up with TRBD1. Germline lookup yields CDR1 SGHTA and CDR2 FQGTGA. Germline trimming cut 0 bases from V and 1 base from J; bases unmatched to any gene: 3. The CDR3 has 16 amino acids. CDR3 sequence reads: CASSLTSGQGTDTQYF. The DNA of the CDR3 is TGTGCCAGCAGCTTAACGTCGGGACAGGGCACAGATACGCAGTATTTT. The full variable domain, with the rest looked up from reference TRBV7-3 and TRBJ2-3, is GAGVSQTPSNKVTEKGKYVELRCDPISGHTALYWYRQSLGQGPEFLIYFQGTGAADDSGLPNDRFFAVRPEGSVSTLKIQRTERGDSAVYLCASSLTSGQGTDTQYFGPGTRLTVL.

V usage is TRBV4-3 and J usage is TRBJ2-7; 13 nucleotides line up with TRBD2. Germline CDR1 and CDR2: LGHNA and YSLEER. The CDR3 covers 15 residues. V shed 4 bases, J shed 2 bases, and the junction held 2 bases outside the gene matches. In nucleotides, the CDR3 is TGCGCCAGCAGCCGTGGACTAGCGGGGGCCTACGAGCAGTACTTC. As protein: CASSRGLAGAYEQYF.

The chain uses TRBV5-4 and TRBJ2-1; TRBD2 matches 8 bases. V lost 6 bases, J lost 8 bases, and 13 bases stayed unmatched. The CDR3 loop spans 15 amino acids. Germline lookup yields CDR1 SGHNT and CDR2 YYREEE (reference sequence). The CDR3 DNA sequence: TGTGCCAGCACCCGTTTGGGCGGGAGGTTAGATGAGCAGTTCTTC. It specifies CASTRLGGRLDEQFF.

The chain recombines TRBV28 with TRBJ2-3; 8 bases map to TRBD2. The CDR3 contains 17 residues. Germline V gene sequence: CDR1 MDHEN, CDR2 SYDVKM. With V trimmed by 5 bases and J by 6 bases, 16 bases remained unmatched. The CDR3 DNA reads TGTGCCAGCAGTGCCTCCATTAGCGGGACGCGTTGGGATACGCAGTATTTT. Translating it yields CASSASISGTRWDTQYF.

This clone turned up a few times. This sample also contains other DNA sequences that code for the same CDR3. J is TRBJ1-4 and V is TRBV9; 7 positions agree with TRBD1. Germline CDR1 is SGDLS and CDR2 is YYNGEE. CDR3 length: 14 amino acids. V was pared by 0 bases and J by 6 bases, with 2 bases of the junction left unmatched. CDR3 loop: CASSVGQGDEKLFF. The DNA for the CDR3 is TGTGCCAGCAGCGTAGGACAGGGTGATGAAAAACTGTTTTTT.

The chain joins TRBV7-8 to TRBJ1-2, with D unclear. From germline, CDR1 is SGHVS and CDR2 FQNEAQ. Trimming pared 3 bases from V and 7 bases from J, leaving 12 bases between. This CDR3 has 13 amino acids. The CDR3 is CASSLTEEGGYTF. DNA of the CDR3: TGTGCCAGCAGCTTGACCGAGGAAGGTGGCTACACCTTC.

The sample holds one count of this clone. The chain employs TRBV2 and TRBJ2-1; tentative D call: TRBD2 (5 bases). Between the trimmed V and J ends, which lost 8 bases and 9 bases, there was a span of 20 bases. Germline V lookup: CDR1 SNHLY, CDR2 FYNNEI. The CDR3 runs to 14 residues. As DNA, the CDR3 is TGTGCCAGCGCCGGGATCCTTATTTCTGGTGAGCAGTTCTTC. It encodes CASAGILISGEQFF.

Concerning this clone itself: This sample includes further DNA sequences coding for the same CDR3. The CDR3 region is CASSQESGTGELFF. The CDR3 bases are TGTGCCAGCAGCCAAGAAAGCGGGACCGGGGAGCTGTTTTTT. V usage is TRBV4-2 and J usage is TRBJ2-2, with a weak D call TRBD2 (6 bases). This CDR3 is built from 14 residues. Germline CDR1 LGHNA, CDR2 YNFKEQ. Trimming left V 0 bases short and J 5 bases short, with 7 bases between.

Regarding this clone: Additional DNA sequences in this sample encode the identical CDR3. This sequence joins TRBV11-2 and TRBJ2-7, with 7 bases that match TRBD1. The germline V gene has CDR1 SGHAT and CDR2 FQNNGV. The CDR3 spans 14 residues. V shed 1 base and J 6 bases; nucleotides not matched to a gene: 6. Here the CDR3 reads CASSLGQGSAEQYF. The CDR3 region has the DNA TGTGCCAGCAGCTTAGGACAGGGATCGGCCGAGCAGTACTTC.

This clone was detected only a few times. The chain couples TRBV6-5 to TRBJ1-1; D not certain. The CDR3 contains 14 residues. With 2 bases removed from V and 1 base from J, the gap between germline ends came to 8 bases. CDR1 is MNHEY and CDR2 is SVGAGI in the germline V gene. The CDR3, as DNA: TGTGCCAGCAGTTACAGGGAGACGAACACTGAAGCTTTCTTT. This translates into CASSYRETNTEAFF.

V and J are TRBV25-1 and TRBJ1-4; a possible D gene is TRBD1 (5 bases). The length of the CDR3 is 18 residues. Between the trimmed V and J ends, which lost 1 base and 0 bases, there was a span of 15 bases. CDR1 is MGHDK and CDR2 is SYGVNS in the germline V gene. For the CDR3, the DNA is TGTGCCAGCAGTGAATTGCACGGGACGCTAGCAACTAATGAAAAACTGTTTTTT. This sequence encodes CASSELHGTLATNEKLFF.

This chain joins TRBV27 and TRBJ2-2; 11 positions agree with TRBD2. The CDR3 covers 16 residues. Looked up from germline, CDR1 is MNHEY and CDR2 is SMNVEV (reference sequence). V lost 7 bases to trimming and J lost 0 bases; unmatched junction nucleotides: 4. In nucleotides, the CDR3 is TGTGCCAGCAAACTAGCGGGAGCCGCGAACACCGGGGAGCTGTTTTTT. Protein product: CASKLAGAANTGELFF.